One sample yielded the 3 T cell receptor beta chains listed below, sequenced in a study of beta chain features in type 1 diabetes. What was sequenced were expressed TCRB transcripts, since all of the isolated RNA had been reverse transcribed. Repertoires were generated with immunoSEQ multiplex PCR, while TCRdb's copy carries only in-frame clones and drops some. The data show just over 150,000 clones, with over 8.5% seen just once and roughly 2% held by the top ten. The sequenced sample was central memory CD4+ T cells from blood. The receptors derive from a young man in good health.

This clone came up a few times. This clone may be a read error of a much larger clone one base away. J is TRBJ1-1 and V is TRBV7-9, with a tentative D call TRBD1 (5 bases). CDR3 size: 11 residues. Germline-derived CDR1 and CDR2 are SEHNR and FQNEAQ (reference sequence). The ends were cut back, 5 bases at V and 4 bases at J, with 5 bases in the middle. This CDR3 reads CASSDSTEAFF. CDR3 nucleotides: TGTGCCAGCAGCGACAGCACTGAAGCTTTCTTT.

This clone has a handful of counts. V gene TRBV5-4 combines with J gene TRBJ2-7, with 9 bases aligning to TRBD1. CDR1 SGHNT and CDR2 YYREEE come from the germline V gene (reference sequence). The junction had 3 bases not matched to a gene; V was cut back by 0 bases and J by 2 bases. The CDR3 loop spans 15 amino acids. CDR3 DNA sequence: TGTGCCAGCAGCTTGGGAGGGACAGGGACCTACGAGCAGTACTTC. This sequence encodes CASSLGGTGTYEQYF.

The V call is TRBV2, the J call TRBJ2-7; 9 nucleotides agree with TRBD1. With 6 bases clipped from V and 1 base from J, the junction kept 7 bases outside the gene matches. There are 15 residues in the CDR3. CDR1 SNHLY and CDR2 FYNNEI come from the germline V gene. The DNA of the CDR3 is TGTGCCAGCAGCCTGGCCGGACAGGGGTCCTACGAGCAGTACTTC. Amino acid sequence: CASSLAGQGSYEQYF.